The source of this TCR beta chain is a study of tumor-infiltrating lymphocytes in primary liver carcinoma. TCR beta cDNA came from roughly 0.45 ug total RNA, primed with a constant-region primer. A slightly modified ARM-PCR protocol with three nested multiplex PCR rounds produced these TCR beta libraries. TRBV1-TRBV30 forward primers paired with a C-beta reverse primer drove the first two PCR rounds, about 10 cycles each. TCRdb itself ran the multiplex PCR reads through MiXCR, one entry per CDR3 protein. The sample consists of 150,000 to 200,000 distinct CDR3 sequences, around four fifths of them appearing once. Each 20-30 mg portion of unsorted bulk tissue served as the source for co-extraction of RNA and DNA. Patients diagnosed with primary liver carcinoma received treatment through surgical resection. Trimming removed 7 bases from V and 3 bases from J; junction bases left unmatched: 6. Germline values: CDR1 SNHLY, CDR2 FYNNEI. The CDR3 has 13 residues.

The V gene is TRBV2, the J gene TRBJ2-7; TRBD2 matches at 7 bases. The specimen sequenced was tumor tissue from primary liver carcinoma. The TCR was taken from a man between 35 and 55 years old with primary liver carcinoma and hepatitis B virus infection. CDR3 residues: CASTGGLVYEQYF. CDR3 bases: TGTGCCAGCACGGGAGGACTCGTCTACGAGCAGTACTTC.